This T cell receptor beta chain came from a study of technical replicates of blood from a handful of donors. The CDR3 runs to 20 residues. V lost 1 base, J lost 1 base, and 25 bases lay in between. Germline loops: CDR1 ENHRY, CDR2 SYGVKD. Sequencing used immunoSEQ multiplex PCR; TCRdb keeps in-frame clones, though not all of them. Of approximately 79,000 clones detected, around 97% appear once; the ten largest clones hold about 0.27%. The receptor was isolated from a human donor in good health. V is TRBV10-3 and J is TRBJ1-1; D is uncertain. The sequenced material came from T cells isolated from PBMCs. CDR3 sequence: CAISEWYNRRLARPNTEAFF. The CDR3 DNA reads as TGTGCCATCAGTGAGTGGTACAACCGACGACTCGCTCGTCCGAACACTGAAGCTTTCTTT.